The rows below give T cell receptor beta chains drawn from one sample of a study of cytomegalovirus exposure and HLA in healthy donors. Assay: immunoSEQ multiplex PCR; the TCRdb copy retains only in-frame clones and omits some. This sample yields approximately 98,000 clones, of which approximately 86% are seen a single time; more than 2.5% belongs to the top ten. Sequenced sample: PBMCs. These receptors were collected from a woman between 18 and 29 years old in good health and CMV-seronegative. CDR3s include the opening cysteine and the closing phenylalanine or tryptophan. Fields, in order: D gene, clone size, J gene, V gene, CDR3 DNA, CDR3 protein. D genes are given only for firm matches. Size is omitted from some rows. Given values are once, few, many or a class for expanded clones.

- - TRBJ2-7 TRBV9 TGTGCCAGCAGCGGCAATAAAGACTCCCTAGTTGACGAGCAGTACTTC CASSGNKDSLVDEQYF
- - TRBJ2-7 TRBV6-1 TGTGCCAGCAGTGAAGCGCCGGGTCTCTTGGGCGAGCAGTACTTC CASSEAPGLLGEQYF
- - TRBJ2-7 TRBV4-2 TGTGCCAGCAGCCAAGTAGACAAAACCTACGAGCAGTACTTC CASSQVDKTYEQYF
TRBD1 - TRBJ1-2 TRBV6-6 TGTGCCAGCAGCCTAACAGGGGAAGCTGGTGGCTACACCTTC CASSLTGEAGGYTF
- - TRBJ2-5 TRBV27 TGTGCCAGCAGTTTAAGGGGTCCCTACCCTCAAGAGACCCAGTACTTC CASSLRGPYPQETQYF
- once TRBJ2-2 TRBV7-9 TGTGCCAGCAGCCCGACTGTGGGGGAGCTGTTTTTT CASSPTVGELFF
- - TRBJ2-7 TRBV5-6 TGTGCCAGCAGCGTCACGGGAAGCTCCTACGAGCAGTACTTC CASSVTGSSYEQYF
- - TRBJ2-7 TRBV11-2 TGTGCCAGCAGTATTCTAAAGGGGGGGGCCCCCCACGAGCAGTACTTC CASSILKGGAPHEQYF
TRBD2 few TRBJ2-2 TRBV5-4 TGTGCCAGCAGTTCACCCGGGACTAGCGGGGGGGGGAACACCGGGGAGCTGTTTTTT CASSSPGTSGGGNTGELFF
- - TRBJ2-2 TRBV27 TGTGCCAGCAGTTTAGTTACCAGTAGAGGAACCGGGGAGCTGTTTTTT CASSLVTSRGTGELFF
- once TRBJ1-2 TRBV13 TGTGCCAGCAGCTTAGGCCTCTCGAACTATGGCTACACCTTC CASSLGLSNYGYTF
TRBD2 once TRBJ2-3 TRBV5-1 TGCGCCAGCAGCCTCAGGACTAGCGGTGGCACAGATACGCAGTATTTT CASSLRTSGGTDTQYF
- - TRBJ1-3 TRBV2 TGTGCCAGCACGTTGATCCAGGGCTCTGGAAACACCATATATTTT CASTLIQGSGNTIYF
- - TRBJ1-5 TRBV2 TGTGCCAGCAGTGAAGCGTTAACAGTTAATCAGCCCCAGCATTTT CASSEALTVNQPQHF
TRBD1 - TRBJ1-2 TRBV5-1 TGCGCCAGCAGCTTGGTGGCAGGGGGCGAGTCTAACTATGGCTACACCTTC CASSLVAGGESNYGYTF
TRBD1 - TRBJ2-7 TRBV18 TGTGCCAGCTCAGAACAGGGGATATCCTACGAGCAGTACTTC CASSEQGISYEQYF
TRBD1 - TRBJ1-1 TRBV6-1 TGTGCCAGCGCGACAGGGTGGTGGACTGAAGCTTTCTTT CASATGWWTEAFF
- - TRBJ1-2 TRBV5-1 TGCGCCAGCAGCTTGGGTGCAGGGGAGTATGGCTACACCTTC CASSLGAGEYGYTF
TRBD2 - TRBJ2-7 TRBV13 TGTGCCAGCAGATCTTGGGGGGGGGAACCCACCGAGCAGTACTTC CASRSWGGEPTEQYF
- - TRBJ2-7 TRBV4-1 TGCGCCAGCAGCCAAGGACAGGCCTACGAGCAGTACTTC CASSQGQAYEQYF
- once TRBJ2-1 TRBV14 TGTGCCAGCAGCCAAGAGCGGACAGATTTTTACAATGAGCAGTTCTTC CASSQERTDFYNEQFF
- - TRBJ2-7 TRBV5-6 TGTGCCAGCAGTGAAGGACTATACTCCTACGAGCAGTACTTC CASSEGLYSYEQYF
- - TRBJ1-1 TRBV10-3 TGTGCCACCGCCGGGGAGACGAACACTGAAGCTTTCTTT CATAGETNTEAFF
TRBD1 - TRBJ1-1 TRBV27 TGTGCCAGCAGTTCCGGACAGGGGGAGAACACTGAAGCTTTCTTT CASSSGQGENTEAFF
- - TRBJ1-2 TRBV2 TGTGCCAGCAGTGAATACGGGTATTCCACTAACTATGGCTACACCTTC CASSEYGYSTNYGYTF
TRBD1 - TRBJ2-3 TRBV2 TGTGCCAGCAGTGAATGGGGGACAGTGACAGATACGCAGTATTTT CASSEWGTVTDTQYF
TRBD2 - TRBJ2-2 TRBV5-4 TGTGCCAGCAGCTTGGCGGCTAGCGGGGTCACCGGGGAGCTGTTTTTT CASSLAASGVTGELFF
- - TRBJ2-2 TRBV14 TGTGCCAGCAGCCACGTCGGGGAGCTGTTTTTT CASSHVGELFF
- - TRBJ2-1 TRBV18 TGTGCCAGCTCACCTCTGACTGGAAATGAGCAGTTCTTC CASSPLTGNEQFF
TRBD1 - TRBJ2-7 TRBV27 TGTGCCAGCAGTCACGCGTGGGACAGGACCTACGAGCAGTACTTC CASSHAWDRTYEQYF
- - TRBJ1-1 TRBV10-3 TGTGCCATCAGTGCCCAGGGGCCGAACACTGAAGCTTTCTTT CAISAQGPNTEAFF
TRBD2 once TRBJ2-1 TRBV27 TGTGCCAGTCGCGGGAGCCCCAATGAGCAGTTCTTC CASRGSPNEQFF
TRBD2 - TRBJ2-3 TRBV30 TGTGCCTGGAGTCTCACTAGCGTAGGCACAGATACGCAGTATTTT CAWSLTSVGTDTQYF
TRBD1 - TRBJ2-5 TRBV10-3 TGTGCCATCAGTGGGACAGGGGCCTCCTCAGAGACCCAGTACTTC CAISGTGASSETQYF
- - TRBJ1-1 TRBV7-2 TGTGCCAGCAGCTTCATGAACACTGAAGCTTTCTTT CASSFMNTEAFF
- - TRBJ1-1 TRBV15 TGTGCCACCAGCAGAGATTGGGCCTCTGAAGCTTTCTTT CATSRDWASEAFF
TRBD1 - TRBJ2-7 TRBV5-4 TGTGCCAGCAGCGCAGGGACAGGGTACCACGAGCAGTACTTC CASSAGTGYHEQYF
- - TRBJ2-2 TRBV28 TGTGCCAGCAGCTCGGACAGACACAACACCGGGGAGCTGTTTTTT CASSSDRHNTGELFF
- - TRBJ1-1 TRBV5-1 TGCGCCAGCAGCGGGGGTAAAGGGGGTAACACTGAAGCTTTCTTT CASSGGKGGNTEAFF
TRBD1 - TRBJ2-7 TRBV2 TGTGCCAGCACCCCAGACAGGGGAGACTACGAGCAGTACTTC CASTPDRGDYEQYF
- - TRBJ1-4 TRBV9 TGTGCCAGCAGCGTTGGCGCCGGGGGTAATGAAAAACTGTTTTTT CASSVGAGGNEKLFF
TRBD1 few TRBJ1-1 TRBV2 TGTGCCAGCGGGGACAGCCTGAACACTGAAGCTTTCTTT CASGDSLNTEAFF
- - TRBJ2-1 TRBV11-2 TGTGCCAGCAGCTTAAATGCGGGGATCTCCTACAATGAGCAGTTCTTC CASSLNAGISYNEQFF
TRBD2 - TRBJ2-1 TRBV6-4 TGTGCCAGCAGTGGGCTAGCGGGGGGCGATGAGCAGTTCTTC CASSGLAGGDEQFF
- - TRBJ1-1 TRBV25-1 TGTGCCAGCAGTGGGGACACGAACACTGAAGCTTTCTTT CASSGDTNTEAFF
- - TRBJ2-3 TRBV28 TGTGCCAGCAGTATCGGGGGAGACACAGATACGCAGTATTTT CASSIGGDTDTQYF
TRBD1 - TRBJ1-2 TRBV9 TGTGCCAGCAGAGACAACAGGGGCGAGGGAGGCTACACCTTC CASRDNRGEGGYTF
TRBD2 once TRBJ2-1 TRBV6-5 TGTGCCAGCAGTTACTCGGGCGGGGGGTCCTACAATGAGCAGTTCTTC CASSYSGGGSYNEQFF
TRBD1 - TRBJ1-3 TRBV4-1 TGCGCCAGCAGCCAATCGGAGGTGGACAGGGGCTCTGGAAACACCATATATTTT CASSQSEVDRGSGNTIYF